The rows below give T cell receptor beta chains drawn from one sample of a study of T-cell memory formation after mild COVID-19. Each CDR3 protein gets one entry after TCRdb re-called the 5' RACE reads with MiXCR. The sample yields more than 100,000 distinct CDR3 sequences, about a sixth seen once. Material for sequencing was PBMCs or a T cell subset sorted from them (not recorded which). The receptor source for this set is a man aged 18 to 35 who had mild COVID-19 (a few samples of this study predate the infection). Cell type and time point are not known. CDR3s include the opening cysteine and the closing phenylalanine or tryptophan. A D gene is named only where the DNA matches it firmly. Clone size is shown for a subset of rows, as once, few, many or a class of expanded clone.

-,13,TRBV7-2,TRBJ2-2,few,CASSSRRDGELFF,TGTGCCAGCAGCTCGAGGCGCGACGGGGAGCTGTTTTTT
-,14,TRBV12-3/TRBV12-4,TRBJ2-7,few,CASTLTGVSYEQYF,TGTGCCAGCACCCTGACAGGCGTCTCCTACGAGCAGTACTTC
TRBD1,22,TRBV12-5,TRBJ2-6,-,CASGLPLWDREAPSSGANVLTF,TGTGCTAGTGGTTTGCCGCTCTGGGACAGGGAAGCGCCGAGCTCTGGGGCCAACGTCCTGACTTTC
-,14,TRBV11-2,TRBJ1-5,-,CASSLGAVNQPQHF,TGTGCCAGCAGCTTAGGAGCGGTCAATCAGCCCCAGCATTTT
-,12,TRBV19,TRBJ2-1,-,CASSTPRREQFF,TGTGCCAGTAGTACGCCCAGGCGTGAGCAGTTCTTC
TRBD1,15,TRBV11-2,TRBJ2-2,-,CASSLAQGATGELFF,TGTGCCAGCAGCTTAGCTCAGGGGGCCACCGGGGAGCTGTTTTTT
-,16,TRBV6-5,TRBJ2-5,few,CASSYPSGGDQETQYF,TGTGCCAGCAGTTACCCGTCAGGCGGGGATCAAGAGACCCAGTACTTC
-,17,TRBV7-8,TRBJ2-1,few,CASSARRVLSSYNEQFF,TGTGCCAGCAGCGCCCGCCGGGTCCTGAGCTCCTACAATGAGCAGTTCTTC
-,12,TRBV2,TRBJ2-5,-,CASSPRIETQYF,TGTGCCAGCAGTCCCCGGATAGAGACCCAGTACTTC
TRBD2,16,TRBV5-1,TRBJ2-3,few,CASSLPRGGWTDTQYF,TGCGCCAGCAGCTTGCCCCGGGGGGGCTGGACAGATACGCAGTATTTT
-,14,TRBV7-2,TRBJ1-5,few,CASSSTLLDQPQHF,TGTGCCAGCAGCTCGACACTTCTAGATCAGCCCCAGCATTTT
TRBD1,13,TRBV20-1,TRBJ1-6,-,CSARGTVNSPLHF,TGCAGTGCTAGGGGGACAGTAAATTCACCCCTCCACTTT
TRBD2,12,TRBV20-1,TRBJ2-1,many,CSAREGGDEQFF,TGCAGTGCTAGAGAGGGGGGGGATGAGCAGTTCTTC
-,15,TRBV9,TRBJ1-1,-,CASSETSTSDTEAFF,TGTGCCAGCAGCGAGACGTCCACCTCGGACACTGAAGCTTTCTTT
-,13,TRBV5-1,TRBJ1-2,few,CASSPHGQHGYTF,TGCGCCAGCAGTCCCCACGGACAGCATGGCTACACCTTC
TRBD1,13,TRBV7-2,TRBJ1-2,few,CASSNTGDYGYTF,TGTGCCAGCAGCAACACAGGGGACTATGGCTACACCTTC
-,14,TRBV11-3,TRBJ2-1,-,CASSLGDAGNEQFF,TGTGCCAGCAGCTTAGGGGACGCCGGGAATGAGCAGTTCTTC
-,12,TRBV24-1,TRBJ2-1,once,CATSTAHNEQFF,TGTGCCACCAGTACAGCCCACAATGAGCAGTTCTTC
TRBD1,14,TRBV5-1,TRBJ2-3,-,CASSFRDRGDTQYF,TGCGCCAGCAGCTTCCGGGACAGAGGGGATACGCAGTATTTT
-,16,TRBV5-4,TRBJ1-1,-,CASSSGGAPMNTEAFF,TGTGCCAGCAGCTCGGGTGGCGCGCCTATGAACACTGAAGCTTTCTTT
-,12,TRBV20-1,TRBJ2-5,few,CSALGLQETQYF,TGCAGTGCTTTAGGGCTCCAAGAGACCCAGTACTTC
-,16,TRBV25-1,TRBJ2-2,few,CASSLETDANTGELFF,TGTGCCAGCAGCCTTGAGACGGACGCGAACACCGGGGAGCTGTTTTTT
TRBD2,16,TRBV20-1,TRBJ2-2,-,CSASSTSGTNTGELFF,TGCAGTGCTAGTTCGACTAGCGGAACGAACACCGGGGAGCTGTTTTTT
-,13,TRBV6-5,TRBJ1-2,-,CASKEGLNYGYTF,TGTGCCAGCAAGGAAGGGTTAAACTATGGCTACACCTTC
TRBD2,16,TRBV7-2,TRBJ2-3,few,CASSSRRGSRADTQYF,TGTGCCAGCAGCTCTAGGCGGGGGTCCCGAGCAGATACGCAGTATTTT
-,16,TRBV4-1,TRBJ2-3,-,CASSQETRPSTDTQYF,TGCGCCAGCAGCCAAGAGACTAGACCTAGCACAGATACGCAGTATTTT
TRBD1,19,TRBV4-2,TRBJ2-4,-,CASSQAETDRGLAKNIQYF,TGTGCCAGCAGCCAAGCCGAGACGGACAGGGGGCTTGCCAAAAACATTCAGTACTTC
TRBD2,16,TRBV25-1,TRBJ2-3,-,CASRAGLAGSTDTQYF,TGTGCCAGCAGGGCGGGACTAGCGGGGAGCACAGATACGCAGTATTTT
-,16,TRBV5-1,TRBJ1-4,-,CASSPDRIATNEKLFF,TGCGCCAGCAGCCCTGACAGGATCGCAACTAATGAAAAACTGTTTTTT
-,11,TRBV12-3/TRBV12-4,TRBJ1-3,-,CATKYGNTIYF,TGTGCCACCAAATATGGAAACACCATATATTTT
-,15,TRBV6-4,TRBJ2-7,few,CASSREPGPSYEQYF,TGTGCCAGCAGCCGAGAACCGGGACCTTCCTACGAGCAGTACTTC
TRBD1,14,TRBV12-3/TRBV12-4,TRBJ2-7,few,CASTGTGSSYEQYF,TGTGCCAGCACCGGGACAGGGAGCTCCTACGAGCAGTACTTC
-,16,TRBV12-3/TRBV12-4,TRBJ2-1,-,CASSLAGLNRNNEQFF,TGTGCCAGCAGTTTAGCGGGCCTAAACAGAAATAATGAGCAGTTCTTC
TRBD1,12,TRBV5-1,TRBJ1-2,few,CASSPGTGGYTF,TGCGCCAGCAGCCCCGGGACAGGGGGCTACACCTTC
-,14,TRBV9,TRBJ2-5,few,CASSVAGESQTQYF,TGTGCCAGCAGCGTAGCAGGAGAGTCGCAGACCCAGTACTTC
-,13,TRBV12-3/TRBV12-4,TRBJ2-7,-,CASSLDNSYEQYF,TGTGCCAGCAGTTTAGACAACTCCTACGAGCAGTACTTC
-,15,TRBV5-1,TRBJ1-1,few,CASSPGEGMNTEAFF,TGCGCCAGCAGCCCTGGAGAGGGCATGAACACTGAAGCTTTCTTT
-,14,TRBV11-2,TRBJ2-5,-,CASSLVLGGETQYF,TGTGCCAGCAGCTTGGTTTTAGGGGGGGAGACCCAGTACTTC
TRBD2,17,TRBV20-1,TRBJ2-3,few,CSARVPRGGSRGDTQYF,TGCAGTGCTAGAGTCCCGCGGGGGGGCTCCCGGGGAGATACGCAGTATTTT
-,14,TRBV12-3/TRBV12-4,TRBJ2-3,-,CASSEGGGTDTQYF,TGTGCCAGCAGTGAGGGTGGTGGCACAGATACGCAGTATTTT
-,14,TRBV4-2,TRBJ2-7,few,CASRPPERDYEQYF,TGTGCCAGCAGGCCCCCTGAGAGAGATTACGAGCAGTACTTC
TRBD2,16,TRBV4-3,TRBJ2-5,few,CASSQEPPTSGGSQYF,TGCGCCAGCAGCCAAGAGCCGCCCACTAGCGGGGGCTCCCAGTACTTC
TRBD2,17,TRBV5-1,TRBJ2-5,many,CASSRGQGLAGLETQYF,TGCGCCAGCAGCCGAGGACAGGGACTAGCGGGGTTAGAGACCCAGTACTTC
TRBD1,15,TRBV12-3/TRBV12-4,TRBJ2-1,-,CASSFRTGSGNEQFF,TGTGCCAGCAGTTTCCGGACAGGGAGCGGGAATGAGCAGTTCTTC
TRBD2,16,TRBV5-4,TRBJ2-2,few,CASKNLAGVGTGELFF,TGTGCCAGCAAAAATCTAGCGGGGGTTGGCACCGGGGAGCTGTTTTTT
-,15,TRBV4-1,TRBJ1-6,few,CASSHGSSYNSPLHF,TGCGCCAGCAGCCACGGGAGCTCCTATAATTCACCCCTCCACTTT
-,11,TRBV20-1,TRBJ2-7,-,CSARGRNEQYF,TGCAGTGCTAGGGGCCGGAACGAGCAGTACTTC
-,16,TRBV19,TRBJ1-5,few,CASNGRPRLSNQPQHF,TGTGCCAGTAATGGTCGGCCAAGACTTAGCAATCAGCCCCAGCATTTT
-,13,TRBV5-1,TRBJ2-3,few,CASSPAPEGTQYF,TGCGCCAGCAGCCCGGCCCCCGAGGGTACGCAGTATTTT
TRBD1,14,TRBV10-2,TRBJ1-6,-,CASSRQGINSPLHF,TGCGCCAGCAGCCGACAGGGAATTAATTCACCCCTCCACTTT
TRBD2,14,TRBV4-3,TRBJ2-1,few,CASSPGLAIGEQFF,TGCGCCAGCAGCCCGGGACTAGCAATAGGTGAGCAGTTCTTC
-,13,TRBV6-5,TRBJ1-5,few,CASSYSRESPQHF,TGTGCCAGCAGTTACTCACGTGAGTCGCCCCAGCATTTT
-,13,TRBV5-1,TRBJ1-1,few,CASSVVMNTEAFF,TGCGCCAGCAGCGTAGTTATGAACACTGAAGCTTTCTTT
-,15,TRBV11-2,TRBJ1-2,few,CASSLRGDGLYGYTF,TGTGCCAGCAGCTTAAGAGGGGACGGCCTCTATGGCTACACCTTC